This entry features one T cell receptor beta chain sequence. The antigen it recognizes is unknown. No clone much larger than this one lies a single base away; base qualities are absent. Each donor gave one peripheral blood draw, about 100 mL on average, collected into heparinised tubes. A BD FACSAria II was used to sort naive, central memory, regulatory and stem cell-like memory CD4+ T cells with a panel that included CD45RO, CCR7, CD25, CD127, CD95 and CD27. A purity above 95% was achieved for all sorted populations. PBMCs were isolated immediately by Lymphoprep density gradient centrifugation and stained directly without culture. To minimize batch effects, samples were stained and sorted in pairs, one healthy donor with one patient per experiment. Reading the germline V gene gives CDR1 SNHLY and CDR2 FYNNEI. Deletion took 5 bases off V and 4 bases off J, with a span of 8 bases between the germline ends. The CDR3 runs 12 amino acids, cysteine and phenylalanine included. Only the CDR3 DNA stays, 36 bases, in frame from base 1.

The entire amount of isolated RNA was reverse transcribed using the High Capacity cDNA Reverse Transcription Kit, so the sequenced TCRB transcripts were expressed ones. Deep immunoSEQ sequencing was applied to naive, central memory and regulatory T cell samples, giving an average of around 3.4 million total reads per sample. After sorted cells were lysed in RLT buffer, RNA was extracted with DNase-treated RNeasy Micro or Mini kits, with the choice depending on cell number. To prevent cross-contamination, each cell subset was processed individually, whereas patient and healthy donor samples were processed jointly. The immunoSEQ multiplex PCR was used to amplify TCRB sequences from cDNA, yielding 87-bp fragments that span the CDR3 region. Amplicons were sequenced on the Illumina HiSeq platform. In the paper's pipeline: PCR bias was corrected computationally using synthetic template baselines, and reads within Hamming distance 2 were collapsed, with unmergeable singletons discarded. Reads were aligned against IMGT to assign V, D and J genes, CDR3 length and insertions or deletions at six rearrangement sites. Clonotype counts were normalized to sorted cell number within each subset before computing true diversity and Gini coefficients with the tcR R package. Repertoire sharing was quantified using the overlap coefficient calculated on TCRB nucleotide sequences. As a proxy for the pre-selection repertoire, out-of-frame TCRB sequences from naive cells were analyzed. The table comes from immuneACCESS by way of TCRdb, which keeps in-frame sequences with V and J called. Part of the clones is missing from these tables; in studies checked, under half for an unresolved V gene and the rest for unknown reasons. V, J and clone size were drawn from that table, and D and trimming were deduced from the DNA. The sample contains under 800,000 clones, around 16% of them found a single time. The ten top clones hold more than 0.08% of the sample.

This record belongs to a study of beta chain features in type 1 diabetes (dated by TCRdb to 2017 to 2018). For the study in its entirety: Patients and healthy donors did not differ in mean age, gender distribution, total cell number or subset yield. Across all samples, fewer than 130 million sorted cells were examined, and cell number per subset correlated strongly with RNA yield. Regulatory and stem cell-like memory subsets were obtained from only 8 patients and roughly eight healthy donors, while naive and central memory subsets were obtained from all 30 or so donors. In the study, TCRB repertoires of sorted circulating CD4+ T cell subsets from recently diagnosed type 1 diabetes patients were compared with those of matched healthy donors. Paper-wide results and their limitations: Patients with type 1 diabetes made fewer insertions and deleted more nucleotides at VDJ recombination sites, implying thymic rearrangement abnormalities. Shorter templates might be favored by PCR, yet because patient and control samples were amplified and corrected together, any such skew would affect both groups equally. Because cDNA rather than genomic DNA was sequenced, highly expressing activated cells could have been over-represented, although no difference in activation and CD3 levels was found between groups. Type 1 diabetes patients showed a moderate but significant shortening of TCRB CDR3 length in all four CD4+ subsets. The naive, central memory and regulatory TCRB repertoires appeared to resemble one another more closely among patients than among healthy donors. Only small numbers of individuals were included in the HLA sub-analyses, which left unresolved whether HLA type had any influence on TCRB rearrangement.

The sequence came from a young man in good health. The sequencing sample was made of naive CD4+ T cells from blood. What this sample's cell subset or site label stands for: true naive CD4+ T cells. Recombination joined TRBV2 with TRBJ1-2; the D gene is unclear. In nucleotide form, the sequence is TGTGCCAGCAGTAACAGCCGCTATGGCTACACCTTC. This encodes CASSNSRYGYTF.